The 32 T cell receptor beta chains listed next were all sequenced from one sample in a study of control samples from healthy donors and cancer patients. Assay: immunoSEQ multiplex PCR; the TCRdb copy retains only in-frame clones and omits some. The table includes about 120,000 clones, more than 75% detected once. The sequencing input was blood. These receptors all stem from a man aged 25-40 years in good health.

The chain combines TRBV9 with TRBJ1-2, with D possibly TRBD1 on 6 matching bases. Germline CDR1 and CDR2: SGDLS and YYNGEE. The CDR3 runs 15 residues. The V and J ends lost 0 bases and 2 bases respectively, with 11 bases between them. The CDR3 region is CASSVGGTPNYGYTF. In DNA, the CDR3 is TGTGCCAGCAGCGTAGGTGGGACACCAAACTATGGCTACACCTTC.

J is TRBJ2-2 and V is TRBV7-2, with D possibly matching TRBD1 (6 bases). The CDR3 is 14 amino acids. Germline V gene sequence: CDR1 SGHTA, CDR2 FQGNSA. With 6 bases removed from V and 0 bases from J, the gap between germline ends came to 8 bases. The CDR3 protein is CASRDSANTGELFF. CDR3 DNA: TGTGCCAGCAGGGACAGCGCGAACACCGGGGAGCTGTTTTTT.

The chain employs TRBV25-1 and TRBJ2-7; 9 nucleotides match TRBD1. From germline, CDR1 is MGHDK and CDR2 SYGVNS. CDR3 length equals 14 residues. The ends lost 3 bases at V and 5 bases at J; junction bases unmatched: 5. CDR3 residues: CASSEGQGGHEQYF. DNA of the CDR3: TGTGCCAGCAGTGAGGGACAGGGTGGGCACGAGCAGTACTTC.

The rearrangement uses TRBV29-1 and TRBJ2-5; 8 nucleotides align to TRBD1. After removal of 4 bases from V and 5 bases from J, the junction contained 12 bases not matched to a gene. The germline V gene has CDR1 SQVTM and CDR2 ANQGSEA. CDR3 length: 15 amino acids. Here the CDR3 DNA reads TGCAGCGTTGGCCCTGGACAGGGAGGTGACGAGACCCAGTACTTC. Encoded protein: CSVGPGQGGDETQYF.

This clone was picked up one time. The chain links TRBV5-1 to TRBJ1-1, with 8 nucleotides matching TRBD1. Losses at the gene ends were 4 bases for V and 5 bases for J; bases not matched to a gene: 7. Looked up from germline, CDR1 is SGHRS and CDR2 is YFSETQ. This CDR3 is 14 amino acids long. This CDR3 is CASSLQGGGTEAFF. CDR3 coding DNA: TGCGCCAGCAGCCTACAGGGGGGAGGGACTGAAGCTTTCTTT.

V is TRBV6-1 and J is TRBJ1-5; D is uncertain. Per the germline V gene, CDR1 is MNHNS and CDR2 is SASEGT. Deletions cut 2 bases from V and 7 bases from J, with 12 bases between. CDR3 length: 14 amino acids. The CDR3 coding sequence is TGTGCCAGCAGTGAATTTCGGTGGGGACAGCCCCAGCATTTT. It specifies CASSEFRWGQPQHF.

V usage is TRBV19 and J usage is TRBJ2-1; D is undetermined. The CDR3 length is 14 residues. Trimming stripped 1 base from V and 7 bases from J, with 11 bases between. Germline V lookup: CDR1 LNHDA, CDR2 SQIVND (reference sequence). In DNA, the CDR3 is TGTGCCAGTAGTATAGGAGGTGGGCCTAATGAGCAGTTCTTC. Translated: CASSIGGGPNEQFF.

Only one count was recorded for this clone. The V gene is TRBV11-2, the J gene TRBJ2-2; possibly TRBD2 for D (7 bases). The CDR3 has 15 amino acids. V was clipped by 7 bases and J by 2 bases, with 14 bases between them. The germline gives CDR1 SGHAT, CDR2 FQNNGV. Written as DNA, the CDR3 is TGTGCCAGCAAGAAAGCGGGGACAAACACCGGGGAGCTGTTTTTT. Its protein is CASKKAGTNTGELFF.

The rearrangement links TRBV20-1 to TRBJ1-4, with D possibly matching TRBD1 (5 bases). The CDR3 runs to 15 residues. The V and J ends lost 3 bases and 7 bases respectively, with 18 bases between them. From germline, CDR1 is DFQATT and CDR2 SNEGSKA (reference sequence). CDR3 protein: CSASRVSGAGEKLFF. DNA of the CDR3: TGCAGTGCTAGTAGGGTTTCCGGGGCCGGTGAAAAACTGTTTTTT.

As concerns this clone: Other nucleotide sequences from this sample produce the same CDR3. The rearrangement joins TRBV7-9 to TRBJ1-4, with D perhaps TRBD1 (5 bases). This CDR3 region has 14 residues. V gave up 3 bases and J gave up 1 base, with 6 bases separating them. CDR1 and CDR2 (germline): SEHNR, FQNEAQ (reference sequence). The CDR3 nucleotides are TGTGCCAGCAGCTTGGGGGGAACTAATGAAAAACTGTTTTTT. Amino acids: CASSLGGTNEKLFF.

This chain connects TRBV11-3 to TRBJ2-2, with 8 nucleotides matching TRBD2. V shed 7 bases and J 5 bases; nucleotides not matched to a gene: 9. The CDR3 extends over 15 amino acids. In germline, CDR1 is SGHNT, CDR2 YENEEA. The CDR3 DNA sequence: TGTGCCAGCACCGGGCGGGGGGCCAGGACCGGGGAGCTGTTTTTT. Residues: CASTGRGARTGELFF.

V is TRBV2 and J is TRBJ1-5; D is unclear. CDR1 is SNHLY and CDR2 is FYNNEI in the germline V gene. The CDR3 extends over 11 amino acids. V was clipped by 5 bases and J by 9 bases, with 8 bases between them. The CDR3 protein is CASSFDGPQHF. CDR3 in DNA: TGTGCCAGCAGTTTTGACGGGCCCCAGCATTTT.

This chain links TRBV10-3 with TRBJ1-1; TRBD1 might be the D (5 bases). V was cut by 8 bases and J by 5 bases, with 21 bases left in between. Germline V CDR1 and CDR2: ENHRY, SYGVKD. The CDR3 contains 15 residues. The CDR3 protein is CAISEPRGARTEAFF. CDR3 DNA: TGTGCCATCTCCGAGCCTCGAGGGGCGCGGACTGAAGCTTTCTTT.

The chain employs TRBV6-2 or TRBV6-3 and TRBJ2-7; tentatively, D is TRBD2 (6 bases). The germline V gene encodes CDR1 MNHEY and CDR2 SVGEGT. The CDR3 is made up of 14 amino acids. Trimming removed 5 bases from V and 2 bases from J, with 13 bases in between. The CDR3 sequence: CASSLTRGTYEQYV. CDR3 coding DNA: TGTGCCAGCAGTCTTACCCGGGGGACCTACGAGCAGTACGTC.

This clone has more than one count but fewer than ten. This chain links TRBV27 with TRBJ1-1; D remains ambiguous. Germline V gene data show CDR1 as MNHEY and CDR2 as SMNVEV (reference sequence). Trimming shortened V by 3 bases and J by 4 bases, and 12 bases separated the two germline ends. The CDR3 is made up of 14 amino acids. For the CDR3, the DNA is TGTGCCAGCAGTTTCGGGGTGGTGGGCACTGAAGCTTTCTTT. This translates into CASSFGVVGTEAFF.

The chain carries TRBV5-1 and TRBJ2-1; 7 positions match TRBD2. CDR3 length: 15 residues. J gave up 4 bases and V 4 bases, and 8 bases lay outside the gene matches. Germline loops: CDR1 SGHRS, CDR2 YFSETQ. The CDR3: CASSGRRGFYNEQFF. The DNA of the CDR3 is TGCGCCAGCAGCGGGAGGCGGGGGTTTTACAATGAGCAGTTCTTC.

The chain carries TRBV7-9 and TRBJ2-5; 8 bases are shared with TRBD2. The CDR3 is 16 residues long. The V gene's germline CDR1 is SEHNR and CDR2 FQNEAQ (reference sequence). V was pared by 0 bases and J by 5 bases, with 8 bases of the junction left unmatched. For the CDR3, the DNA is TGTGCCAGCAGCTTAGCGCTAGCGGGTATGGGGGAGACCCAGTACTTC. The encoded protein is CASSLALAGMGETQYF.

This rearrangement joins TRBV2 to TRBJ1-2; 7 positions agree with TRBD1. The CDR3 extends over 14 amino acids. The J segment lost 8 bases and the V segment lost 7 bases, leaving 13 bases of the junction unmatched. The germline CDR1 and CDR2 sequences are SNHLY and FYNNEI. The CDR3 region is CASTLREGAGGYTF. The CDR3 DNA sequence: TGTGCCAGCACCCTAAGAGAGGGGGCAGGGGGCTACACCTTC.

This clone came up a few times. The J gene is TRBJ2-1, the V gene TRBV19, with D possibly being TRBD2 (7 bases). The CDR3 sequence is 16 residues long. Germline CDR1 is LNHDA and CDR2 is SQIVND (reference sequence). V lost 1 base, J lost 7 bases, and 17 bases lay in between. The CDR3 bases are TGTGCCAGTAGTATAGTTGGAGGGGGGGCGTGGAATGAGCAGTTCTTC. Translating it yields CASSIVGGGAWNEQFF.

CDR3 DNA: TGTGCCAGCAGCTTTGGGGTGGACACTGAAGCTTTCTTT. As protein: CASSFGVDTEAFF. V gene TRBV5-5 combines with J gene TRBJ1-1; D not certain. CDR1 is SGHKS, CDR2 YYEKEE, per germline (reference sequence). The CDR3 is made up of 13 amino acids. Deletions cut 2 bases from V and 3 bases from J, with 8 bases between.

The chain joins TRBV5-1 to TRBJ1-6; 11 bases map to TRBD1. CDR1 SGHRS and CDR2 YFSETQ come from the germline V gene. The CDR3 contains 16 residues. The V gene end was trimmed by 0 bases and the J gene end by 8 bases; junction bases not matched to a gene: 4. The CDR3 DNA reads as TGCGCCAGCAGCTTGGCCCTGGGACAGGGGGATTCACCCCTCCACTTT. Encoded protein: CASSLALGQGDSPLHF.

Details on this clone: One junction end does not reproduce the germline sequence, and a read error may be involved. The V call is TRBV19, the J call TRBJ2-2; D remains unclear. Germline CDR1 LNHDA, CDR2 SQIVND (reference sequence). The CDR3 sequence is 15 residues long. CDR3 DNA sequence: TGTGCCAGTGCGCATCGTTCGGCGAATACCGGGGAGCTGTTTTTT. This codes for CASAHRSANTGELFF.

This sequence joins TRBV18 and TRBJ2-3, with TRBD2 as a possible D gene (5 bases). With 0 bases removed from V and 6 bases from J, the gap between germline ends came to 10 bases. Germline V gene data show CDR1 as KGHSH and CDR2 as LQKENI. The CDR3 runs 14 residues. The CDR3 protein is CASSPPPGWDTQYF. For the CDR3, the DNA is TGTGCCAGCTCACCACCCCCGGGGTGGGATACGCAGTATTTT.

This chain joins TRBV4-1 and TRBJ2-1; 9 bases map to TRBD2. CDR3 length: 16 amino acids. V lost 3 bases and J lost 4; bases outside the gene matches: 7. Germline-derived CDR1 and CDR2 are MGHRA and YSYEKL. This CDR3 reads CASSQGAAGGYNEQFF. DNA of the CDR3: TGCGCCAGCAGCCAGGGGGCAGCGGGGGGTTACAATGAGCAGTTCTTC.

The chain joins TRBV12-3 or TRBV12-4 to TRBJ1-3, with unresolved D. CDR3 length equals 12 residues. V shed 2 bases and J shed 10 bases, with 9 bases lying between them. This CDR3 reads CASSLWGRTIYF. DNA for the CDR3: TGTGCCAGCAGTTTATGGGGAAGGACCATATATTTT.

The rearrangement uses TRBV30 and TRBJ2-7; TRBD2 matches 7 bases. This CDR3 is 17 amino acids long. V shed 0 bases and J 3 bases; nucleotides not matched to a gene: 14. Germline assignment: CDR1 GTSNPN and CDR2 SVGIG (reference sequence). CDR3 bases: TGTGCCTGGAGTGTAAGGCAGGGTGGGGGGGTTAACTACGAGCAGTACTTC. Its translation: CAWSVRQGGGVNYEQYF. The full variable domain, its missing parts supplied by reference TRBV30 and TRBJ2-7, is SQTIHQWPATLVQPVGSPLSLECTVEGTSNPNLYWYRQAAGRGLQLLFYSVGIGQISSEVPQNLSASRPQDRQFILSSKKLLLSDSGFYLCAWSVRQGGGVNYEQYFGPGTRLTVT.

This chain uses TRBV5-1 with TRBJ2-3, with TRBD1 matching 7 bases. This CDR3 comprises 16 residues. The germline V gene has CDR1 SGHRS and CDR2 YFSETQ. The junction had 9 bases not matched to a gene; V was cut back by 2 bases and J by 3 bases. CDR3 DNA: TGCGCCAGCAGCTTCGGTTGGGCAGGGGGAACAGATACGCAGTATTTT. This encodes CASSFGWAGGTDTQYF.

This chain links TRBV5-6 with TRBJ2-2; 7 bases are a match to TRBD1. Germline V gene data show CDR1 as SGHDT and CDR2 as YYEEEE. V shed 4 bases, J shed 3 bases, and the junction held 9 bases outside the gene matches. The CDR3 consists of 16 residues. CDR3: CASSKLEGAHTGELFF. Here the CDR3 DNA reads TGTGCCAGCAGCAAGCTCGAGGGGGCGCACACCGGGGAGCTGTTTTTT.

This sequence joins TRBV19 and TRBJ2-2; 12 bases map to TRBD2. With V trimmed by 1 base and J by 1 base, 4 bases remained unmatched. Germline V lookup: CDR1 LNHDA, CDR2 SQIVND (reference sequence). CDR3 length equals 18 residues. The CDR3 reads CASSIVSGLAGNTGELFF. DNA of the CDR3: TGTGCCAGTAGTATAGTGTCGGGACTAGCGGGGAACACCGGGGAGCTGTTTTTT. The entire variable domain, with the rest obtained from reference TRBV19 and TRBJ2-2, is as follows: DGGITQSPKYLFRKEGQNVTLSCEQNLNHDAMYWYRQDPGQGLRLIYYSQIVNDFQKGDIAEGYSVSREKKESFPLTVTSAQKNPTAFYLCASSIVSGLAGNTGELFFGEGSRLTVL.

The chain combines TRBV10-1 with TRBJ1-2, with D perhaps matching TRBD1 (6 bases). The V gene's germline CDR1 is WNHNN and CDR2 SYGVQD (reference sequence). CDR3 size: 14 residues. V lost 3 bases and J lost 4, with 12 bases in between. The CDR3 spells CASSDGTNSYGYTF. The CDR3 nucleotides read TGCGCCAGCAGTGACGGGACAAACTCCTATGGCTACACCTTC.

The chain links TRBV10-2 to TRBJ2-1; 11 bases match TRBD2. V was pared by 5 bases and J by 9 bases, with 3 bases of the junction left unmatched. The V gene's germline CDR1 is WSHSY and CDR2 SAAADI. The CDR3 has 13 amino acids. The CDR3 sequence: CASSPSGGSEQFF. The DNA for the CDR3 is TGCGCCAGCAGTCCTAGCGGGGGGAGTGAGCAGTTCTTC.

Here the CDR3 DNA reads TGTGCCACCAGTGAGGGGGACAGGGACAATGGCTACACCTTC. Amino acids: CATSEGDRDNGYTF. The chain recombines TRBV24-1 with TRBJ1-2; 9 bases match TRBD1. Germline assignment: CDR1 KGHDR and CDR2 SFDVKD. The CDR3 sequence is 14 residues long. The ends lost 4 bases at V and 6 bases at J; junction bases unmatched: 5.